Listed below are T cell receptor beta chains from one sample, sequenced in a study of T-cell reconstitution after alpha-beta-depleted transplantation in children. In TCRdb, the PCR reads were re-called with MiXCR into one record per CDR3 protein. The table includes 90,000 to 100,000 distinct CDR3 sequences, more than 10% detected once. Sample: PBMCs from the stem cell graft donor, taken from the stem cell graft. Every receptor here comes from a human donor who donated a stem cell graft to a child with inherited bone marrow failure. Both conserved end residues are part of each CDR3. The D gene is left open where the match is weak. Clone sizes are given selectively: once, few, many, or a class where the clone is expanded.

J gene: TRBJ2-1
D gene: TRBD2
V gene: TRBV28
clone size: many
CDR3 DNA: TGTGCCAGCAGCTGGGGCGGGAGTTACTACAATGAGCAGTTCTTC
CDR3 protein: CASSWGGSYYNEQFF

J gene: TRBJ2-7
D gene: .
V gene: TRBV15
clone size: many
CDR3 DNA: TGTGCCACCAGCAGAGATCCCCAGGGCACCTACGAGCAGTACTTC
CDR3 protein: CATSRDPQGTYEQYF

J gene: TRBJ2-3
D gene: .
V gene: TRBV5-6
clone size: .
CDR3 DNA: TGTGCCAGCAGCTTGCTAGGACACGGCCCAGATACGCAGTATTTT
CDR3 protein: CASSLLGHGPDTQYF

J gene: TRBJ1-2
D gene: .
V gene: TRBV20-1
clone size: .
CDR3 DNA: TGCAGTGCTAGAGAACCCCCTGGGGCACGGGGCTATGGCTACACCTTC
CDR3 protein: CSAREPPGARGYGYTF

J gene: TRBJ1-1
D gene: .
V gene: TRBV7-6
clone size: many
CDR3 DNA: TGTGCCAGCAGCGCAGGGGTGAACACTGAAGCTTTCTTT
CDR3 protein: CASSAGVNTEAFF

J gene: TRBJ2-1
D gene: TRBD2
V gene: TRBV5-1
clone size: many
CDR3 DNA: TGCGCCAGCAGCACCGGGACTAGCGGGAGTCGAAATGAGCAGTTCTTC
CDR3 protein: CASSTGTSGSRNEQFF

J gene: TRBJ1-1
D gene: .
V gene: TRBV20-1
clone size: many
CDR3 DNA: TGCAGTGCCCTACCGGGTGGTGACACTGAAGCTTTCTTT
CDR3 protein: CSALPGGDTEAFF

J gene: TRBJ2-7
D gene: .
V gene: TRBV5-1
clone size: many
CDR3 DNA: TGCGCCAGCAGCTTGGATGTTAGCTCCTACGAGCAGTACTTC
CDR3 protein: CASSLDVSSYEQYF

J gene: TRBJ2-5
D gene: .
V gene: TRBV18
clone size: many
CDR3 DNA: TGTGCCAGCTCACCGCGACAGCGAAGCCAAGAGACCCAGTACTTC
CDR3 protein: CASSPRQRSQETQYF

J gene: TRBJ2-5
D gene: TRBD2
V gene: TRBV20-1
clone size: many
CDR3 DNA: TGCAGTGCTAGAAAATTCGGGACTAGCAGTGAGACCCAGTACTTC
CDR3 protein: CSARKFGTSSETQYF